Below, 16 T cell receptor beta chains from the same sample are listed, as sequenced in a study of post-analysis software for immune sequencing data. General study findings and limits: Relative to controls, patients had 5 or 6 TRBV segments at higher frequency, with TRBV5-6, TRBV5-1 and TRBV20-1 among these.

Unique molecular identifiers were built into the TCR beta cDNA libraries. Using its own MiXCR run on the PCR reads, TCRdb lists one record per CDR3 protein. The sample yields about 770,000 distinct CDR3 sequences, 40% to 55% seen once. These receptors lack a known antigen. The sequencing sample was made of blood. The receptors originated from a girl between 5 and 17 years old with multiple sclerosis.

This clonotype has just one count. The chain couples TRBV7-9 to TRBJ2-2; 11 nucleotides agree with TRBD2. Germline CDR1 and CDR2: SEHNR and FQNEAQ (reference sequence). V shed 5 bases and J 3 bases; nucleotides not matched to a gene: 11. The CDR3 contains 18 residues. The CDR3 region has the DNA TGTGCCAGCAGCCCGACTAGCGGGAAGTGGAAGGACACCGGGGAGCTGTTTTTT. This gives the protein CASSPTSGKWKDTGELFF. The complete variable domain, with remaining parts taken from reference TRBV7-9 and TRBJ2-2, reads DTGVSQNPRHKITKRGQNVTFRCDPISEHNRLYWYRQTLGQGPEFLTYFQNEAQLEKSRLLSDRFSAERPKGSFSTLEIQRTEQGDSAMYLCASSPTSGKWKDTGELFFGEGSRLTVL.

The chain recombines TRBV7-8 with TRBJ2-3; 7 bases agree with TRBD2. Germline CDR1 and CDR2: SGHVS and FQNEAQ. The length of the CDR3 is 17 residues. After removal of 1 base from V and 5 bases from J, the junction contained 12 bases not matched to a gene. The CDR3 nucleotides are TGTGCCAGCAGCTTAGGATTTGGACTAGAGGCGGGAGATACGCAGTATTTT. Protein sequence: CASSLGFGLEAGDTQYF.

This clonotype occurred a few times. The chain combines TRBV7-9 with TRBJ2-5; no clear D gene. The CDR3 runs 13 residues. Looked up from germline, CDR1 is SEHNR and CDR2 is FQNEAQ (reference sequence). V lost 4 bases to trimming and J lost 1 base, with 7 bases between them. The CDR3 here is CASSYDPQETQYF. CDR3 sequence (DNA): TGTGCCAGCAGCTACGACCCCCAAGAGACCCAGTACTTC.

The chain has TRBV29-1 and TRBJ2-3, with 8 positions matching TRBD1. Germline V gene data show CDR1 as SQVTM and CDR2 as ANQGSEA. This CDR3 has 14 amino acids. With 1 base clipped from V and 0 bases from J, the junction kept 0 bases outside the gene matches. The CDR3 DNA follows: TGCAGCGTTGAAGGGACAGGGAGCACAGATACGCAGTATTTT. This codes for CSVEGTGSTDTQYF.

The V call is TRBV6-5, the J call TRBJ2-7; 9 bases are a match to TRBD1. V gave up 2 bases and J gave up 4 bases; unmatched junction bases: 9. This CDR3 spans 16 amino acids. The germline gives CDR1 MNHEY, CDR2 SVGAGI. For the CDR3, the DNA is TGTGCCAGCAGTTACGGGGGACAGGGCGACCTTTACGAGCAGTACTTC. This translates into CASSYGGQGDLYEQYF.

This clonotype was seen more than once but under ten times. The gene calls are TRBV7-6 and TRBJ1-6; tentatively, D is TRBD1 (5 bases). The length of the CDR3 is 15 residues. Trimming took 4 bases from V and 7 from J, leaving 14 bases between them. CDR1 SGHVS and CDR2 FNYEAQ come from the germline V gene. The CDR3 DNA follows: TGTGCCAGCAGCTCCTCGGGGGGATCGAATTCACCCCTCCACTTT. It codes for CASSSSGGSNSPLHF.

V gene TRBV3-1 combines with J gene TRBJ2-5; 7 bases fit TRBD2. The CDR3 is 16 amino acids. Trimming removed 0 bases from V and 2 bases from J; junction bases left unmatched: 6. Germline V gives CDR1 LGHDT, CDR2 YNNKEL (reference sequence). The CDR3 loop reads CASSQDPPSGQETQYF. CDR3 bases: TGTGCCAGCAGCCAAGATCCCCCTAGCGGACAAGAGACCCAGTACTTC.

This chain connects TRBV7-6 to TRBJ2-7, with a possible D match to TRBD2 (5 bases). V was clipped by 2 bases and J by 7 bases, with 33 bases between them. This CDR3 is built from 20 residues. The germline V gene encodes CDR1 SGHVS and CDR2 FNYEAQ. The CDR3 DNA is TGTGCCAGCAGCTTATCCAGACAAATTGAAGACACGGCTGACTACAATGAGCAGTACTTC. This gives the protein CASSLSRQIEDTADYNEQYF.

The chain employs TRBV5-1 and TRBJ2-5; D is perhaps TRBD2 (7 bases). The CDR3 is made up of 15 amino acids. The ends were cut back, 0 bases at V and 4 bases at J, with 13 bases in the middle. Germline CDR1 SGHRS, CDR2 YFSETQ. CDR3 protein: CASSLAGGRGETQYF. CDR3 in DNA: TGCGCCAGCAGCTTGGCCGGGGGGCGAGGAGAGACCCAGTACTTC. The variable domain in full, with the rest retrieved from reference TRBV5-1 and TRBJ2-5, is KAGVTQTPRYLIKTRGQQVTLSCSPISGHRSVSWYQQTPGQGLQFLFEYFSETQRNKGNFPGRFSGRQFSNSRSEMNVSTLELGDSALYLCASSLAGGRGETQYFGPGTRLLVL.

This chain links TRBV20-1 with TRBJ2-3, with D tentatively TRBD2 (6 bases). V lost 1 base, J lost 4 bases, and 15 bases lay in between. From germline, CDR1 is DFQATT and CDR2 SNEGSKA (reference sequence). This CDR3 has 15 residues. CDR3 sequence reads: CSARGGGRDPDTQYF. DNA of the CDR3: TGCAGTGCTAGAGGAGGAGGGCGGGATCCAGATACGCAGTATTTT.

The rearrangement joins TRBV5-1 to TRBJ2-2; D is possibly TRBD2 (5 bases). With 4 bases removed from V and 4 bases from J, the gap between germline ends came to 8 bases. This CDR3 spans 13 amino acids. From germline, CDR1 is SGHRS and CDR2 YFSETQ. CDR3 DNA: TGCGCCAGCAGCGAGGGATTCACCGGGGAGCTGTTTTTT. Amino acid sequence: CASSEGFTGELFF.

This rearrangement joins TRBV9 to TRBJ2-7; 10 bases are a match to TRBD1. Germline trimming cut 3 bases from V and 6 bases from J; bases unmatched to any gene: 9. Germline CDR1 is SGDLS and CDR2 is YYNGEE. This CDR3 has 15 residues. CDR3 residues: CASSADRGQVGEQYF. In nucleotides, the CDR3 is TGTGCCAGCAGCGCAGACAGGGGGCAGGTGGGCGAGCAGTACTTC.

V and J are TRBV4-2 and TRBJ2-5; 10 bases fit TRBD2. V was clipped by 2 bases and J by 5 bases; unmatched bases: 11. This CDR3 is built from 17 residues. Germline CDR1 is LGHNA and CDR2 is YNFKEQ. CDR3 loop: CASSQIAGGLAGETQYF. The CDR3 nucleotides are TGTGCCAGCAGCCAAATAGCGGGGGGATTGGCCGGCGAGACCCAGTACTTC.

This clonotype has a handful of counts. The CDR3: CASKGGVAYNEQFF. DNA for the CDR3: TGTGCCAGTAAGGGGGGAGTGGCGTACAATGAGCAGTTCTTC. V is TRBV11-1 and J is TRBJ2-1; D may match TRBD1 or TRBD2 (6 bases each). The CDR3 extends over 14 amino acids. Germline CDR1 is SGHAT and CDR2 is FQDESV (reference sequence). Trimming shortened V by 9 bases and J by 4 bases, and 16 bases separated the two germline ends.

The CDR3, as DNA: TGTGCCAGCAGACCCGGACTAGCGGGATTCACTGAGCAGTTCTTC. Protein sequence: CASRPGLAGFTEQFF. The J gene is TRBJ2-1, the V gene TRBV6-2 or TRBV6-3, with 12 bases lining up with TRBD2. V trimming: 6 bases; J trimming: 9 bases; junction bases outside the gene matches: 9. Germline V CDR1 and CDR2: MNHEY, SVGEGT. The CDR3 consists of 15 residues.

This clonotype occurred a few times. The rearrangement joins TRBV12-3 or TRBV12-4 to TRBJ2-1, with 7 bases that match TRBD2. This CDR3 contains 15 residues. V dropped 3 bases and J dropped 7; count of bases not matched to a gene: 9. CDR3 protein: CASSFYHSGPNEQFF. CDR3 bases: TGTGCCAGCAGTTTTTACCATAGCGGGCCAAATGAGCAGTTCTTC.